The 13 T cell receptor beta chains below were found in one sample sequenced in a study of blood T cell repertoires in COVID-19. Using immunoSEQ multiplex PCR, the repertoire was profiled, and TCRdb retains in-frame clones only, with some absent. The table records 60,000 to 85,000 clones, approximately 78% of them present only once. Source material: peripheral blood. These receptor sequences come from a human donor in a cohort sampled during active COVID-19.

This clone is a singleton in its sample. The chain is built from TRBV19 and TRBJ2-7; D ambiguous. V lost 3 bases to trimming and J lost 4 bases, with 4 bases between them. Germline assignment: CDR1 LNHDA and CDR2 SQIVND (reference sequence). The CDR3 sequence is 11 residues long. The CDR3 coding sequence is TGTGCCAGTAGTATCGGTTACGAGCAGTACTTC. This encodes CASSIGYEQYF.

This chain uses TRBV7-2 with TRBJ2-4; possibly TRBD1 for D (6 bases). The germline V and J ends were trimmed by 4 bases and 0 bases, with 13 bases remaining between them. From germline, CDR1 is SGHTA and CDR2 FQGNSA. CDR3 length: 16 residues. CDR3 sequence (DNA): TGTGCCAGCAGCTCCCACAGGGTGCTAGCCAAAAACATTCAGTACTTC. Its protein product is CASSSHRVLAKNIQYF.

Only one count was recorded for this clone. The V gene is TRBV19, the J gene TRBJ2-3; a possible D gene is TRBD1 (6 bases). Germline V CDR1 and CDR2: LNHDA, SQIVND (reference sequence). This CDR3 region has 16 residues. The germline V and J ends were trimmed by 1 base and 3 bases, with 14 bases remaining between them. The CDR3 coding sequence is TGTGCCAGTAGTATAGCCCGAGGGGGTCTAACAGATACGCAGTATTTT. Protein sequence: CASSIARGGLTDTQYF.

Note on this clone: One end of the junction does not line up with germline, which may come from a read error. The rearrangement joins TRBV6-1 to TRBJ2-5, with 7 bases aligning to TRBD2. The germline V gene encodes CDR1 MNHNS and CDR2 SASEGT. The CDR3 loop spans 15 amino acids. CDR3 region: CASSETSSMQRLGHF. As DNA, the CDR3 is TGTGCCAGCAGTGAGACTAGCAGTATGCAAAGATTGGGGCACTTC.

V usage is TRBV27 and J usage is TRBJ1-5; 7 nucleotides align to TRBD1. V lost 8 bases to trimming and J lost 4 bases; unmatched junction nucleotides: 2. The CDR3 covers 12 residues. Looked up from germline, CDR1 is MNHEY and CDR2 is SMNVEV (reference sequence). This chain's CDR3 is CASGTDNQPQHF. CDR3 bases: TGTGCCAGCGGGACAGATAATCAGCCCCAGCATTTT.

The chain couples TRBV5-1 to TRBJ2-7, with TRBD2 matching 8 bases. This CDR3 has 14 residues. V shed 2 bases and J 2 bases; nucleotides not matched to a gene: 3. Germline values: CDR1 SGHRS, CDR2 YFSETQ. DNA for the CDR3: TGCGCCAGCAGCTTAACTAGCGGCACCTACGAGCAGTACTTC. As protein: CASSLTSGTYEQYF.

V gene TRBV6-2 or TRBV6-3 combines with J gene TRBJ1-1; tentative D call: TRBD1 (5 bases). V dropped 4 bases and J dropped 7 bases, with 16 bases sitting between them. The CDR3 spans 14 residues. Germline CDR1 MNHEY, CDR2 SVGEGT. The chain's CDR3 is CASSSAGGWLEAFF. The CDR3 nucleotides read TGTGCCAGCAGTTCCGCCGGGGGTTGGCTTGAAGCTTTCTTT.

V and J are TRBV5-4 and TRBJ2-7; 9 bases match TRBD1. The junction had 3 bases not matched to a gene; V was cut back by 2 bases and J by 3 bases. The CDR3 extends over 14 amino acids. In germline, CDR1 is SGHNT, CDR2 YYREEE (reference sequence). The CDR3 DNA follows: TGTGCCAGCAGCTTTCCGGGACAGGGCTACGAGCAGTACTTC. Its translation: CASSFPGQGYEQYF.

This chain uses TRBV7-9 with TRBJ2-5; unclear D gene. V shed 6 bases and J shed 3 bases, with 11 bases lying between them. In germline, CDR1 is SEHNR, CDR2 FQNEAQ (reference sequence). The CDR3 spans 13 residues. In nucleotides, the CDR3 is TGTGCCAGCAGAATCTCCGCTAAAGAGACCCAGTACTTC. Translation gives CASRISAKETQYF.

The DNA of the CDR3 is TGCAGCGTCACCCGGCCGCTCGGGGAGACCCAGTACTTC. Translation: CSVTRPLGETQYF. The chain combines TRBV29-1 with TRBJ2-5; no firm D call. Trimming removed 6 bases from V and 5 bases from J, with 16 bases in between. The CDR3 is made up of 13 amino acids. The V gene's germline CDR1 is SQVTM and CDR2 ANQGSEA.

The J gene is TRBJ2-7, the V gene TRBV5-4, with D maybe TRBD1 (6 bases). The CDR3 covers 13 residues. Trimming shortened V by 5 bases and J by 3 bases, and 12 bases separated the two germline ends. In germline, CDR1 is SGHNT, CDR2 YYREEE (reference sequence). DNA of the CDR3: TGTGCCAGCAGACCACAGGGTAACTACGAGCAGTACTTC. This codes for CASRPQGNYEQYF.

CDR3 loop: CASSLGDIDTGELFF. Written as DNA, the CDR3 is TGTGCCAGCAGCTTAGGAGACATAGACACCGGGGAGCTGTTTTTT. V gene TRBV11-3 combines with J gene TRBJ2-2; unclear D gene. Germline assignment: CDR1 SGHNT and CDR2 YENEEA. The CDR3 totals 15 residues. Trimming took 1 base from V and 3 from J, leaving 9 bases between them.

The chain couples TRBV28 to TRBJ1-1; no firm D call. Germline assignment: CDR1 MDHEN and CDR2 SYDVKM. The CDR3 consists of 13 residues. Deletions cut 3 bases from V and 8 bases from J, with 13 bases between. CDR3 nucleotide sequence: TGTGCCAGCAGTTTCGGAACCTACAGCGAAGCTTTCTTT. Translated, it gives CASSFGTYSEAFF.